The clone carrying this T cell receptor beta chain appeared a few times. This sample was taken from a study of T cells in localized non-small cell lung cancer. Looked up from germline, CDR1 is SGHNT and CDR2 is YENEEA. Trimming at V came to 6 bases and at J to 3 bases, leaving 6 bases not matched to a gene. This CDR3 region has 15 residues. Method: immunoSEQ multiplex PCR; TCRdb's copy keeps in-frame clones and lacks some. The table lists 600 or so clones, roughly 29% of them singletons. The sequenced sample was lung tumor tissue, obtained before any cancer treatment. The chain has TRBV11-3 and TRBJ2-2, with 8 bases that match TRBD1. The origin of this receptor is a woman aged 35-70 years with stage III lung adenocarcinoma. CDR3 region: CASRTGAVDTGELFF. In nucleotides, the CDR3 is TGTGCCAGCAGGACAGGGGCGGTGGACACCGGGGAGCTGTTTTTT.